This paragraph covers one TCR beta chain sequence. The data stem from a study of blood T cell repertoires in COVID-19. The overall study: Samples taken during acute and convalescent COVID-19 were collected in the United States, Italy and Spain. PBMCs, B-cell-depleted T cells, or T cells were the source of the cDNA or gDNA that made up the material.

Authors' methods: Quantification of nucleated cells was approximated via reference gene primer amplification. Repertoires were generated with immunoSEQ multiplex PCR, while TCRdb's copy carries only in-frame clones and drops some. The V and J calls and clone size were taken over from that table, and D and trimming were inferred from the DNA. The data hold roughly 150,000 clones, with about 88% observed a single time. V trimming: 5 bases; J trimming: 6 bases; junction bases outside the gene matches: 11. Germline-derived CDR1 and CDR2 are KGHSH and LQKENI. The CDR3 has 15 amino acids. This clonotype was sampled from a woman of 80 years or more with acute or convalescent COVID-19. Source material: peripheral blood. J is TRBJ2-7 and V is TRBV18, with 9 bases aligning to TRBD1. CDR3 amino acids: CASSKSRTGAGEQYF. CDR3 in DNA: TGTGCCAGCTCAAAATCCCGGACAGGGGCAGGCGAGCAGTACTTC.